This T cell receptor (beta chain) came from a study of control samples from healthy donors and cancer patients. This clone came up once. Germline CDR1 and CDR2: SGHRS and YFSETQ. V dropped 3 bases and J dropped 1 base, with 10 bases sitting between them. This CDR3 comprises 14 residues. Measured with immunoSEQ multiplex PCR; TCRdb has only the in-frame clones, and not every one. This table has under 150,000 clones, 80% to 95% appearing once. The chain couples TRBV5-1 to TRBJ1-1; D might be TRBD1 (5 bases). This clonotype originated in a man aged 30 to 45 in good health. Sequencing was performed on blood. The CDR3 nucleotides are TGCGCCAGCAGCTCCAGGGAGGGGAACACTGAAGCTTTCTTT. Encoded protein: CASSSREGNTEAFF.